Below are 7 T cell receptor beta chains sequenced from a single sample in a study of blood T cell repertoires in COVID-19. Sequenced by immunoSEQ multiplex PCR; TCRdb stores in-frame clones only, minus some. The table records around 300,000 clones, 75% to 90% of them present only once. The sample was peripheral blood. These receptors all stem from a young woman with active or convalescent COVID-19.

This sequence joins TRBV4-1 and TRBJ2-3, with 8 bases fitting TRBD2. The V and J ends lost 0 bases and 2 bases, in that order; junction bases with no gene match: 1. There are 15 residues in the CDR3. Germline V gene lookup returns CDR1 MGHRA and CDR2 YSYEKL. DNA of the CDR3: TGCGCCAGCAGCCAAGAGCGGGGGGCCACAGATACGCAGTATTTT. Amino acid sequence: CASSQERGATDTQYF.

This clone was recorded only once. The genes are TRBV20-1 and TRBJ2-7; D possibly corresponds to TRBD1 (5 bases). Trimming took off 1 base at V and 6 bases at J, with 7 bases between the two ends. The CDR3 spans 11 residues. CDR1 DFQATT and CDR2 SNEGSKA come from the germline V gene (reference sequence). The DNA for the CDR3 is TGCAGTGCTAGAGTTGGGGCCGAGCAGTACTTC. Residues: CSARVGAEQYF.

This clone came up once. The V gene is TRBV10-2, the J gene TRBJ2-1, with D maybe TRBD2 (7 bases). Between the trimmed V and J ends, which lost 4 bases and 7 bases, there was a span of 23 bases. The germline CDR1 and CDR2 sequences are WSHSY and SAAADI. CDR3 length: 17 residues. In DNA form, the CDR3 reads TGCGCCAGCAGTGGAGGAAGCGGGGCAAGGCAGGGGAATGAGCAGTTCTTC. This sequence encodes CASSGGSGARQGNEQFF.

V gene TRBV6-6 combines with J gene TRBJ2-7; TRBD2 matches 13 bases. Germline V gives CDR1 MNHNY, CDR2 SVGAGI (reference sequence). The CDR3 contains 13 residues. J gave up 2 bases and V 8 bases, and 0 bases lay outside the gene matches. This CDR3 is CASGLAGAYEQYF. In DNA, the CDR3 is TGTGCCAGCGGACTAGCGGGGGCCTACGAGCAGTACTTC.

The chain joins TRBV7-9 to TRBJ1-4; TRBD1 might be the D (5 bases). V lost 4 bases to trimming and J lost 13 bases, with 19 bases between them. The CDR3 extends over 14 amino acids. CDR1 and CDR2 from the germline V gene are SEHNR and FQNEAQ (reference sequence). The CDR3 loop is CASSYHTGGLVLFF. The CDR3 DNA is TGTGCCAGCAGCTATCATACGGGGGGTCTTGTACTGTTTTTT. The variable domain in full, with the rest retrieved from reference TRBV7-9 and TRBJ1-4, is DTGVSQNPRHKITKRGQNVTFRCDPISEHNRLYWYRQTLGQGPEFLTYFQNEAQLEKSRLLSDRFSAERPKGSFSTLEIQRTEQGDSAMYLCASSYHTGGLVLFFGSGTQLSVL.

The chain carries TRBV6-2 or TRBV6-3 and TRBJ1-1; D possibly corresponds to TRBD1 (6 bases). Germline loops: CDR1 MNHEY, CDR2 SVGEGT. V was shortened by 5 bases and J by 3 bases, with 13 bases between the two germline ends. This CDR3 has 14 amino acids. The CDR3 reads CASSIRQDDTEAFF. For the CDR3, the DNA is TGTGCCAGCAGTATTAGACAGGATGACACTGAAGCTTTCTTT.

The chain joins TRBV18 to TRBJ1-1, with 8 bases identical to TRBD1. Germline lookup yields CDR1 KGHSH and CDR2 LQKENI. CDR3 length equals 12 residues. Trimming removed 5 bases from V and 12 bases from J; junction bases left unmatched: 8. The CDR3 sequence: CASSSSRDRTFF. Here the CDR3 DNA reads TGTGCCAGCTCATCGTCCCGGGACAGGACTTTCTTT.